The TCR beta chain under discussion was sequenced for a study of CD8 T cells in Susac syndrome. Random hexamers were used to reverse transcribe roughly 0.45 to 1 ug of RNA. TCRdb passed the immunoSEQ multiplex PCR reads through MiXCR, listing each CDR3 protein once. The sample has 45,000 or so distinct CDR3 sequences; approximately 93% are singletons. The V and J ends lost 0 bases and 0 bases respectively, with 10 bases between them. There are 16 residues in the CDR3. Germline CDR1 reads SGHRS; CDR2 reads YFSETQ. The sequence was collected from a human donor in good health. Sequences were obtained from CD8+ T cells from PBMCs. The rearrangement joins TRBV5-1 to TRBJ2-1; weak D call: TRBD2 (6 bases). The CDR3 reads CASSLDMGGSYNEQFF. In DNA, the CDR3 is TGCGCCAGCAGCTTGGATATGGGGGGCTCCTACAATGAGCAGTTCTTC.